The 10 T cell receptor beta chains presented below share a single source sample, sequenced in a study of blood T cell repertoires in COVID-19. The table came from immunoSEQ multiplex PCR; TCRdb's copy has only in-frame clones and leaves some out. The repertoire holds roughly 200,000 clones, with 70% to 80% as singletons. Sequencing was done on a sample of peripheral blood. The receptors were sampled from a man in his fifties who had recovered from COVID-19.

The genes are TRBV7-2 and TRBJ2-5, with 12 bases aligning to TRBD1. Trimming removed 5 bases from V and 6 bases from J; junction bases left unmatched: 7. CDR3 length equals 15 residues. Germline V gives CDR1 SGHTA, CDR2 FQGNSA. DNA of the CDR3: TGTGCCAGCAGCACTGGGACAGGGGGCGCGAAGACCCAGTACTTC. Protein product: CASSTGTGGAKTQYF.

The chain combines TRBV5-1 with TRBJ1-2, with a tentative D call TRBD1 (6 bases). Trimming took off 4 bases at V and 6 bases at J, with 19 bases between the two ends. There are 15 residues in the CDR3. Germline values: CDR1 SGHRS, CDR2 YFSETQ. CDR3 DNA sequence: TGCGCCAGCAGCCCAGGACAGATCTATGATGATGGCTACACCTTC. Protein sequence: CASSPGQIYDDGYTF.

This chain links TRBV16 with TRBJ1-2; D is uncertain. The ends were cut back, 3 bases at V and 2 bases at J, with 19 bases in the middle. Germline lookup yields CDR1 KGHSY and CDR2 FQNENV. This CDR3 has 17 amino acids. CDR3 sequence: CASSQSTAGISNYGYTF. The CDR3 nucleotides are TGTGCCAGCAGCCAGTCGACCGCCGGGATTTCCAACTATGGCTACACCTTC. Full variable domain (missing parts from reference TRBV16 and TRBJ1-2): GEEVAQTPKHLVRGEGQKAKLYCAPIKGHSYVFWYQQVLKNEFKFLISFQNENVFDETGMPKERFSAKCLPNSPCSLEIQATKLEDSAVYFCASSQSTAGISNYGYTFGSGTRLTVV.

This clone was counted only a few times. V and J are TRBV3-1 (or the pseudogene TRBV3-2) and TRBJ1-1; D gene ambiguous. The CDR3 spans 14 residues. The V end was cut by 0 bases, the J end by 0 bases, with 5 bases between. Germline V CDR1 and CDR2: LGHDT, YNNKEL (reference sequence). CDR3 sequence reads: CASSQESVNTEAFF. CDR3 DNA: TGTGCCAGCAGCCAAGAAAGCGTGAACACTGAAGCTTTCTTT.

The V call is TRBV18, the J call TRBJ1-2; TRBD1 matches 8 bases. This CDR3 has 16 amino acids. V shed 1 base and J 4 bases; nucleotides not matched to a gene: 8. Germline V gene data show CDR1 as KGHSH and CDR2 as LQKENI. The CDR3: CASSPRLTGGIYGYTF. The CDR3 coding sequence is TGTGCCAGCTCACCACGGCTAACAGGGGGTATCTATGGCTACACCTTC.

The chain has TRBV28 and TRBJ1-1; D remains ambiguous. The CDR3 totals 15 residues. Germline V gene data show CDR1 as MDHEN and CDR2 as SYDVKM. Trimming shortened V by 2 bases and J by 11 bases, and 21 bases separated the two germline ends. In nucleotides, the CDR3 is TGTGCCAGCAGTTTAACGGGGAGGGCGGTGGGAGAGGCTTTCTTT. Translated, it gives CASSLTGRAVGEAFF. Full variable domain (outside the CDR3, taken from reference TRBV28 and TRBJ1-1): DVKVTQSSRYLVKRTGEKVFLECVQDMDHENMFWYRQDPGLGLRLIYFSYDVKMKEKGDIPEGYSVSREKKERFSLILESASTNQTSMYLCASSLTGRAVGEAFFGQGTRLTVV.

There are a few counts of this clone. V is TRBV29-1 and J is TRBJ2-7; possibly TRBD1 for D (6 bases). Between the trimmed V and J ends, which lost 1 base and 1 base, there was a span of 17 bases. Germline-derived CDR1 and CDR2 are SQVTM and ANQGSEA. The CDR3 extends over 16 amino acids. The CDR3 sequence: CSVEGVNRQESYEQYF. The DNA for the CDR3 is TGCAGCGTTGAAGGGGTTAATCGACAGGAATCCTACGAGCAGTACTTC.

The J gene is TRBJ1-5, the V gene TRBV6-1, with a possible D match to TRBD1 (5 bases). Trimming stripped 4 bases from V and 0 bases from J, with 13 bases between. In germline, CDR1 is MNHNS, CDR2 SASEGT. The CDR3 loop spans 16 amino acids. The CDR3 sequence is CASSGGGGHSNQPQHF. In DNA, the CDR3 is TGTGCCAGCAGTGGGGGGGGAGGTCATAGCAATCAGCCCCAGCATTTT.

The J gene is TRBJ2-1, the V gene TRBV4-3; maybe TRBD2 (7 bases). Germline CDR1 LGHNA, CDR2 YSLEER. The length of the CDR3 is 16 residues. The V end lost 4 bases, the J end lost 6 bases, and 19 bases lay between the germline ends. The CDR3 spells CASSRRTGGEVNEQFF. The CDR3 DNA reads TGCGCCAGCAGCCGCCGGACGGGGGGCGAGGTCAATGAGCAGTTCTTC.

About this clone: Other DNA sequences of this sample code for an identical CDR3. This chain connects TRBV3-1 (or the pseudogene TRBV3-2) to TRBJ2-7; TRBD1 is a possible D gene (6 bases). This CDR3 comprises 13 residues. V lost 3 bases, J lost 3 bases, and 9 bases lay in between. Germline V gene data show CDR1 as LGHDT and CDR2 as YNNKEL (reference sequence). The CDR3 nucleotides read TGTGCCAGCAGCCAGCAGGGGAGCTACGAGCAGTACTTC. The encoded protein is CASSQQGSYEQYF.